This T cell receptor beta chain stems from a study of human T cells and chemical hapten exposure (dated by TCRdb to the early 2020s). A note on the overall study: For sensitization, 2% DPC in acetone was applied to a roughly 2 cm by roughly 2 cm area of upper inner arm skin. Patch testing on the upper back used Finn chambers containing 0.01% DPC, with scoring done after 6 days according to International Contact Dermatitis Research Group standards. Blood for TCR sequencing was provided by twenty-nine alopecia patients at one to four time points (pre-sensitization, 2, 6 and 24 weeks). The mostly female patient cohort included alopecia areata with under or over 50% scalp involvement, alopecia totalis and alopecia universalis. Weekly therapeutic DPC doses were additionally applied to the scalp of patients throughout the roughly 22-week study period. In alopecia patients, the study followed how the peripheral blood TCR repertoire changed in vivo over primary and secondary sensitization to diphenylcyclopropenone (DPC), a hapten. Blood samples were taken from patients before sensitization (week 0) and at 2, 6 and about 24 weeks after DPC sensitization. The libraries were sequenced as a pool, and the TCR yield per sample differed mostly because of small variations in library volumes within the pool. Here is what the overall study found, with its caveats: Repeated subsampling changed both the strength of the expansion versus patch-test correlation and the threshold at which that correlation became significant. No change with DPC sensitization was found in the number of TCRs above 1 in 1000 frequency, and no evidence of global repertoire structure alterations was found. Patch test score was positively correlated with the number of PT1 expanded TCRs, with significance at thresholds 8, 16 and 32 but not at 4. Alopecia, a presumed autoimmune disease, was present in all patients, so the immune response of the patients might differ from that of healthy individuals. Expanded TCRs formed significantly more large CDR3 similarity clusters than pre-sensitization or healthy control sets, consistent with antigen-driven responses.

Library construction relied on RACE. These reads were obtained on a NextSeq 500. During library preparation, unique molecular identifiers were attached to individual cDNA molecules so that TCRs could be counted quantitatively and reproducibly. Both TCR alpha and TCR beta chains were sequenced from each blood RNA sample. Per the authors' processing: Samples had a median of roughly 91,000 TCRs, with a range from 23,224 to 690,600. V, J and CDR3 annotation of the TCR reads was performed with the Decombinator software suite. Every sample was subsampled to the same number of TCRs (28,000) for the PS versus PT1 abundance plots. TCRs were defined as expanded if absent before sensitization and observed at least eight times at the 2-week time point. Through fastp at Q25 and MiXCR, TCRdb rebuilt clones from the public reads, retaining in-frame beta chains. Merged by CDR3 protein, the rows form single entries marked with the most common genes and DNA. TCRdb, rather than the study authors, made the V and J calls. The sample table contains approximately 400,000 distinct CDR3 sequences; only one count was recorded for approximately 4.4% of them. Around 2% of the sample goes to the ten largest clones.

This clonotype was counted ten times or more. Its binding antigen is unknown. No much larger clonotype is one base removed from it; base qualities were not supplied. From the cysteine through the phenylalanine, the CDR3 covers 15 amino acids. Just the 45-base CDR3 DNA is kept, in frame starting at base 1. Trimming at the junction amounts to 2 bases on V and 1 base on J, and the germline ends lie 10 bases apart. The time point label, as the study defines it: patch test 1, 2 weeks after DPC sensitization. The treatment or condition label of this sample denotes: therapeutic diphenylcyclopropenone sensitization with weekly scalp DPC. At each patch-test visit, blood was drawn before the patch test was applied. To be eligible, patients had to be aged 18 to 70, diagnosed with alopecia and judged suitable for DPC therapy, while pregnant patients were excluded. Unfractionated whole blood was collected in Tempus Blood RNA tubes, and total RNA was extracted from that blood.

The clonotype originates from a woman aged 45-65 years with alopecia areata. Some clones in this sample may be carry-over from other donors' samples. The V and J genes are TRBV12-3 or TRBV12-4 and TRBJ2-3, and possibly TRBD2, on 7 matching bases. The sequencing here drew on whole blood, taken in connection with sensitization to the hapten diphenylcyclopropenone (DPC). Here the CDR3 is given as CASSLRGAGTDTQYF. Read as DNA, the sequence is TGTGCCAGCAGTTTACGGGGGGCTGGCACAGATACGCAGTATTTT.